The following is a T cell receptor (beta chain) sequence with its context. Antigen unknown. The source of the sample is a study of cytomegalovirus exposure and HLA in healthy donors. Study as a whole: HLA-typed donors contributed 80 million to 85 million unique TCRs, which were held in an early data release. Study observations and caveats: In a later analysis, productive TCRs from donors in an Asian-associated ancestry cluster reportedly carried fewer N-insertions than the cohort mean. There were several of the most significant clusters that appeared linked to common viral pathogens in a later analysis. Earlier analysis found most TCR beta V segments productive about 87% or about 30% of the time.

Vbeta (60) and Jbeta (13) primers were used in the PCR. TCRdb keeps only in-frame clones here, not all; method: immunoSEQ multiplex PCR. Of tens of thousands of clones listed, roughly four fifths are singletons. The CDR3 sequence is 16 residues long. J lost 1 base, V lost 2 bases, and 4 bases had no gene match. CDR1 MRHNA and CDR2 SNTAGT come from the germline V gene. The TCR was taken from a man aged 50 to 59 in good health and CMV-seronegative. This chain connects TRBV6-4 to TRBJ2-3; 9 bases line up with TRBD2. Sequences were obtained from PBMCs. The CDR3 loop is CASSDNPSGGTDTQYF. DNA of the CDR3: TGTGCCAGCAGTGACAACCCTAGCGGGGGCACAGATACGCAGTATTTT.